The 11 T cell receptor beta chains below come from one sample, sequenced in a study of vaccination and CD4 T cells after COVID-19. The study sequenced cultured CD4+ T cell DNA using the Oncomine TCR Beta short-read assay. MiXCR was run by TCRdb on the PCR reads, yielding one entry per CDR3 protein. This sample yields more than 9,500 distinct CDR3 sequences, of which roughly 58% are seen a single time; 8% to 9.5% belongs to the top ten. This sample's treatment: roughly 11-day PBMC culture with coronavirus spike peptide pools or control peptides (ViraFEST assay). Antigen specificity for these receptors is unknown. The sample was CD4+ T cells from blood, cultured in vitro. These receptors were collected from a human donor who had recovered from COVID-19.

The J gene is TRBJ2-7, the V gene TRBV4-2, with 11 nucleotides matching TRBD2. This CDR3 is built from 18 residues. The germline CDR1 and CDR2 sequences are LGHNA and YNFKEQ. The J segment lost 3 bases and the V segment lost 0 bases, leaving 10 bases of the junction unmatched. The CDR3 is CASSQETATSGMNYEQYF. The CDR3 DNA follows: TGTGCCAGCAGCCAAGAGACCGCGACTAGCGGGATGAACTACGAGCAGTACTTC.

As to this clonotype: Likely a read error: the CDR3 ends without its conserved phenylalanine or tryptophan. The chain recombines TRBV7-9 with TRBJ2-5, with 9 positions matching TRBD2. The germline V gene encodes CDR1 SEHNR and CDR2 FQNEAQ (reference sequence). The CDR3 covers 15 residues. The trim removed 3 bases at V and 4 bases at J, leaving 6 bases unmatched. DNA for the CDR3: TGTGCCAGCAGCTTCCTTAGCGGGAGCGGAGAGACCCAGTACCTC. Translating it yields CASSFLSGSGETQYL.

The chain has TRBV7-9 and TRBJ1-2; D remains unclear. Germline V CDR1 and CDR2: SEHNR, FQNEAQ (reference sequence). V dropped 0 bases and J dropped 3 bases, with 11 bases sitting between them. The CDR3 totals 15 residues. CDR3 in amino acids: CASSLALAEHYGYTF. CDR3 sequence (DNA): TGTGCCAGCAGCTTAGCTTTAGCCGAGCACTATGGCTACACCTTC. Complete variable domain (other parts from reference TRBV7-9 and TRBJ1-2): DTGVSQNPRHKITKRGQNVTFRCDPISEHNRLYWYRQTLGQGPEFLTYFQNEAQLEKSRLLSDRFSAERPKGSFSTLEIQRTEQGDSAMYLCASSLALAEHYGYTFGSGTRLTVV.

The V and J genes are TRBV12-3 or TRBV12-4 and TRBJ2-2, with D maybe TRBD2 (6 bases). This CDR3 is 15 amino acids long. V lost 6 bases to trimming and J lost 4 bases, with 15 bases between them. This CDR3 is CASRADGSSTGELFF. CDR3 DNA sequence: TGTGCCAGCAGAGCGGACGGGAGCAGCACCGGGGAGCTGTTTTTT.

This sequence joins TRBV20-1 and TRBJ2-7; D is perhaps TRBD1 (6 bases). V was cut by 6 bases and J by 5 bases, with 14 bases left in between. CDR3 length equals 12 residues. Per germline, CDR1 DFQATT and CDR2 SNEGSKA (reference sequence). Here the CDR3 reads CSASQGSHEQYF. The CDR3 coding sequence is TGCAGTGCCTCACAGGGTTCCCACGAGCAGTACTTC.

The J gene is TRBJ2-6, the V gene TRBV19; no firm D call. Germline lookup yields CDR1 LNHDA and CDR2 SQIVND (reference sequence). Trimming stripped 1 base from V and 4 bases from J, with 14 bases between. CDR3 length: 17 residues. The CDR3 DNA follows: TGTGCCAGTAGTATAGGTGTCGGGCCCAAAGGGGCCAACGTCCTGACTTTC. Its protein is CASSIGVGPKGANVLTF.

This chain joins TRBV20-1 and TRBJ1-5, with 9 bases fitting TRBD1. This CDR3 has 15 residues. V shed 0 bases and J 5 bases; nucleotides not matched to a gene: 5. Looked up from germline, CDR1 is DFQATT and CDR2 is SNEGSKA (reference sequence). The DNA for the CDR3 is TGCAGTGCTAGAGAGTGGGGACAGGGCCATCAGCCCCAGCATTTT. This translates into CSAREWGQGHQPQHF.

This clonotype was observed a single time. The chain recombines TRBV20-1 with TRBJ1-2; TRBD1 matches at 8 bases. Trimming cost V 6 bases and J 3 bases; bases outside gene matches: 6. The CDR3 is 13 amino acids. The V gene's germline CDR1 is DFQATT and CDR2 SNEGSKA (reference sequence). The CDR3 sequence is CSARADRDYGYTF. The CDR3 DNA reads as TGCAGTGCGCGAGCGGACAGGGACTATGGCTACACCTTC.

The rearrangement joins TRBV6-2 or TRBV6-3 to TRBJ2-2, with D possibly matching TRBD2 (6 bases). CDR1 is MNHEY and CDR2 is SVGEGT in the germline V gene. The CDR3 runs to 14 residues. Trimming stripped 10 bases from V and 2 bases from J, with 14 bases between. CDR3 sequence reads: CATTWRGNTGELFF. CDR3 in DNA: TGTGCCACTACCTGGCGGGGAAACACCGGGGAGCTGTTTTTT.

V gene TRBV28 combines with J gene TRBJ1-2, with D possibly being TRBD1 (5 bases). The CDR3 runs to 15 residues. V gave up 5 bases and J gave up 8 bases, with 21 bases separating them. The germline V gene has CDR1 MDHEN and CDR2 SYDVKM. In DNA, the CDR3 is TGTGCCAGCAGTCGGACCTTTCGGGGGGGAGTCGGCTACACCTTC. Protein product: CASSRTFRGGVGYTF.

The CDR3 region has the DNA TGTGCCGGCAACCCGCGTGCCGGACGGGTGAACACTGAAGCTTTCTTT. It is translated as CAGNPRAGRVNTEAFF. The chain recombines TRBV30 with TRBJ1-1; D unresolved. Per germline, CDR1 GTSNPN and CDR2 SVGIG (reference sequence). This CDR3 contains 16 residues. Trimming removed 8 bases from V and 0 bases from J, with 22 bases in between.